This T cell receptor beta chain was sequenced in a study of blood T cell repertoires in COVID-19. Study at large: Whether acute or convalescent, the COVID-19 samples came from the United States, Italy and Spain. Nucleic acid was either cDNA or gDNA, and it came from T cells, B-cell-depleted T cells, or PBMCs.

V was pared by 2 bases and J by 5 bases, with 10 bases between. Germline loops: CDR1 MNHEY, CDR2 SVGAGI. The CDR3 sequence is 14 residues long. Authors' analysis steps: For nucleated cells, counts were estimated from reference gene primer amplification. Sequenced by immunoSEQ multiplex PCR; TCRdb stores in-frame clones only, minus some. For V, J and clone size, that table is used; D and trimming come from the DNA. Among 35,000 to 45,000 clones, 82% were seen once, and the ten largest hold roughly 13%. This sequence joins TRBV6-5 and TRBJ2-1; D might be TRBD2 (6 bases). This TCR was recovered from a human donor in a cohort sampled during active COVID-19. Sequencing was done on a sample of peripheral blood. CDR3 sequence (DNA): TGTGCCAGCAGTTACCCGGGACTGCACAATGAGCAGTTCTTC. Translating gives CASSYPGLHNEQFF.